This T cell receptor beta chain was sequenced in a study of patients and donors after allogeneic stem cell transplantation. TCRdb recomputed calls from the RT-PCR reads with MiXCR, one row per CDR3 protein. The sample lists approximately 200,000 distinct CDR3 sequences; 35% to 50% were seen once. V shed 2 bases and J shed 6 bases, with 14 bases lying between them. The CDR3 runs to 14 residues. Germline V gene lookup returns CDR1 SGHRS and CDR2 YFSETQ. This clonotype was counted only a few times. The sample taken for sequencing was blood, either unsorted or a sorted T cell fraction (not recorded which). This clonotype was obtained from a human donor who was either an allogeneic HSCT recipient or a stem cell or donor lymphocyte infusion donor (not recorded which). It is not recorded whose cells these are; they may come from a transplant donor. The chain is built from TRBV5-1 and TRBJ1-1, with D tentatively TRBD1 (5 bases). The CDR3 sequence: CASSFTQGIPEAFF. For the CDR3, the DNA is TGCGCCAGCAGCTTTACCCAGGGTATCCCTGAAGCTTTCTTT.